This T cell receptor beta chain was retrieved from a study of shared clonotypes between healthy human individuals. Whole-study results and caveats: Richness estimates generally favored naive over memory subsets.

On this clone: Its cognate antigen is unknown.

The V gene's germline CDR1 is LNHDA and CDR2 SQIVND (reference sequence). The CDR3 has 14 amino acids. V was shortened by 3 bases and J by 1 base, with 9 bases between the two germline ends. CD8 cells regarded as naive lacked CD45RO, were positively chosen for CCR7, and omitted terminally differentiated effector memory CD45RA+ cells. Clones were sequenced by immunoSEQ multiplex PCR, and TCRdb holds only the in-frame ones, with some missing. The data hold hundreds of thousands of clones, with about 96% observed a single time. Sequencing used naive CD8+ T cells sorted from blood. The TCR comes from a woman in her thirties in good health. This rearrangement joins TRBV19 to TRBJ1-1; D ambiguous. CDR3 DNA: TGTGCCAGTAGTATCTTGGTGTGGAACACTGAAGCTTTCTTT. Translation: CASSILVWNTEAFF.